This TCR beta chain came from a study of control samples from healthy donors and cancer patients. Looked up from germline, CDR1 is LNHDA and CDR2 is SQIVND (reference sequence). This CDR3 is 18 amino acids long. Trimming cost V 0 bases and J 0 bases, with 15 bases left between them. TCRdb's table, derived via immunoSEQ multiplex PCR, lists solely in-frame clones and lacks some. This sample has about 55,000 clones, with 95% to 97% found just once. The V and J genes are TRBV19 and TRBJ1-3; D is ambiguous. The sequence derives from a woman in her twenties or thirties in good health. Sequencing was performed on blood. The CDR3 reads CASSIDLQQRTSGNTIYF. CDR3 in DNA: TGTGCCAGTAGTATAGACCTCCAACAGAGAACCTCTGGAAACACCATATATTTT.